The source of this TCR beta chain is a study of early stage breast cancer tumors. Study-level background: Seven to nine ER+/PR+/HER2- tumors were invasive ductal; a few were invasive lobular.

Concerning this clone itself: Its specificity is not known.

TCRdb's copy holds only in-frame clones and misses some; the assay was immunoSEQ multiplex PCR. Among some 70,000 clones listed, around four fifths were seen once. The study's findings and limits: In most of the 16 patients, blood comparison separated tumor from normal breast. Commonly generated sequences made up most enriched TCRB sequences shared between patients. Compared with adjacent normal breast tissue, tumors showed 2.5 to 3-fold greater T cell density and higher clonality.

The CDR3 contains 14 residues. Looked up from germline, CDR1 is SGHTA and CDR2 is FQGNSA. The trim removed 2 bases at V and 9 bases at J, leaving 5 bases unmatched. This receptor was obtained from a person in their sixties or seventies with breast cancer. Sequenced: blood. V is TRBV7-2 and J is TRBJ2-3, with 10 bases lining up with TRBD2. The chain's CDR3 is CASSLILAGETQYF. CDR3 DNA: TGTGCCAGCAGCTTAATCCTAGCGGGAGAGACGCAGTATTTT.